This T cell receptor (beta chain) was obtained from a study of memory B cells and T cells in multiple sclerosis. Between the trimmed V and J ends, which lost 0 bases and 7 bases, there was a span of 12 bases. The CDR3 covers 14 residues. The germline V gene has CDR1 LGHNA and CDR2 YSLEER. Sequencing used immunoSEQ multiplex PCR; TCRdb keeps in-frame clones, though not all of them. The sample yields about 46,000 clones, over 75% seen once. This clone was detected only a few times. Its specificity is not known. CFSE-dim autoproliferating and CFSE-high non-proliferating T cells from unstimulated culture were sequenced separately. Roughly 5x10^7 CFSE-labeled PBMCs were cultured six to seven days unstimulated, then replicate wells were pooled.

The sample consisted of PBMCs from blood kept in culture. The V and J genes are TRBV4-3 and TRBJ1-2, with D unresolved. The TCR originated in a human donor with multiple sclerosis. The CDR3 spells CASSQDTGLGGYTF. Here the CDR3 DNA reads TGCGCCAGCAGCCAAGATACGGGTCTGGGTGGCTACACCTTC.